This section outlines one T cell receptor beta chain sequence together with its context. CDR3 length: 16 residues. V gave up 3 bases and J gave up 1 base; unmatched junction bases: 4. Per germline, CDR1 SGHRS and CDR2 YFSETQ. The record originates from a study of blood T cell repertoires in COVID-19. Profiled with immunoSEQ multiplex PCR; TCRdb holds only in-frame clones, not every one. The repertoire consists of around 85,000 clones, with nearly 90% occurring once and the leading ten covering around 4.7%. The V gene is TRBV5-1, the J gene TRBJ2-6; TRBD1 matches at 7 bases. The TCR sequence derives from a woman over 75 with active or convalescent COVID-19. Input material: peripheral blood. Written as DNA, the CDR3 is TGCGCCAGCAGCTACTCGGGACAGTCTGGGGCCAACGTCCTGACTTTC. Amino acids: CASSYSGQSGANVLTF.